This TCR beta chain came from a study of T cells in Graves' hyperthyroidism and ophthalmopathy. Whole-study results and caveats: In the blood, most expanded thyroid clonotypes above 0.001 appeared as well.

On this clonotype: The antigen remains undetermined.

In germline, CDR1 is SEHNR, CDR2 FQNEAQ (reference sequence). J gave up 7 bases and V 3 bases, and 11 bases lay outside the gene matches. There are 16 residues in the CDR3. TCR beta CDR3 region amplification was performed from RNA transcripts. Primed by the HTBI set, a first-round RT-PCR was run on the TCR CDR3. TCRdb re-called the multiplex PCR reads with MiXCR, one entry per CDR3 protein. This sample carries over 700,000 distinct CDR3 sequences, about 38% of them seen once, and the ten largest clones take more than 7%. This chain connects TRBV7-9 to TRBJ2-7; 11 nucleotides line up with TRBD2. This TCR was recovered from a man younger than 35 with Graves' hyperthyroidism. The sequenced sample consisted of blood. The CDR3 bases are TGTGCCAGCAGCTTGACGACTAGCGGGACGCCATGGGAGCAGTACTTC. It is translated as CASSLTTSGTPWEQYF.